This T cell receptor beta chain was sequenced during a study of graft-versus-host responses after intestinal transplantation. Of note for this clone: Antigen unknown.

Profiling relied on immunoSEQ multiplex PCR, and the TCRdb table lists in-frame clones only, not all of them. The table records roughly 80,000 clones, 87% of them present only once. Per the germline V gene, CDR1 is DFQATT and CDR2 is SNEGSKA (reference sequence). The CDR3 spans 10 residues. The germline V and J ends were trimmed by 6 bases and 11 bases, with 13 bases remaining between them. The gene calls are TRBV20-1 and TRBJ1-1; the D is unclear. This material consisted of unstimulated CD8+ T cells sorted from spleen or lymph node cells, taken before transplant. The origin of this receptor is a human donor who was the organ donor for an intestinal transplant. DNA of the CDR3: TGCAGTGCCAAGGTCGTGTGGGCTTTCTTT. Protein: CSAKVVWAFF.